This T cell receptor beta chain was recovered during a study of TIL therapy for anti-PD-1-resistant metastatic lung cancer. At the level of the study: Most patients had lung adenocarcinoma.

Time point indicated: pre-treatment sample, taken before nivolumab and TIL therapy. The CDR3 contains 15 residues. Looked up from germline, CDR1 is MNHEY and CDR2 is SMNVEV (reference sequence). Losses at the gene ends were 3 bases for V and 6 bases for J; bases not matched to a gene: 8. The immunoSEQ assay was v3. Libraries were prepared by immunoSEQ multiplex PCR; TCRdb keeps only in-frame clonotypes and omits some of them. The sample lists roughly 54,000 clones, about nine tenths occurring once. The gene calls are TRBV27 and TRBJ2-1, with 7 nucleotides matching TRBD2. Here the sequenced sample was blood, taken at baseline. This receptor was obtained from a person between 30 and 80 years old with non-small cell lung cancer. The chain's CDR3 is CASSLKGTNFNEQFF. The CDR3 DNA reads TGTGCCAGCAGTTTGAAGGGGACTAACTTCAATGAGCAGTTCTTC.